This T cell receptor beta chain was identified in a study of blood T cell repertoires in COVID-19. Study overall: The analysed material was cDNA or gDNA that came from T cells, B-cell-depleted T cells, or PBMCs.

The study recruited people aged roughly 18 to 95 years across 20 to 30 US areas. All recovered Cohort 3 donors got two negative PCRs, got clearance, or saw symptom resolution. The CDR3 runs 15 residues. The germline gives CDR1 LNHDA, CDR2 SQIVND (reference sequence). Trimming stripped 6 bases from V and 3 bases from J, with 17 bases between. Source study methods: Amplification with reference gene primers provided the estimates of nucleated cell counts. Data came from immunoSEQ multiplex PCR; TCRdb stores just in-frame clones and leaves some out. The DNA was the basis for D and trimming; V, J and clone size are from that table. Of about 180,000 clones in the sample, about nine tenths were seen once.

Specimen: PBMCs or T cells enriched from blood (not recorded which). The TCR was taken from a woman between 18 and 29 years old who had recovered from COVID-19. J is TRBJ1-1 and V is TRBV19, with a possible D match to TRBD1 (6 bases). As DNA, the CDR3 is TGTGCCAGTAGCTCTGAGGGGACACCTTACACTGAAGCTTTCTTT. Its protein product is CASSSEGTPYTEAFF.